These 17 T cell receptor beta chains share one sample of origin, sequenced in a study of blood T cell repertoires in COVID-19. Clones were read by immunoSEQ multiplex PCR, and TCRdb kept only the in-frame ones, dropping some. The table shows 300,000 or so clones, with around 81% occurring only once. What was sequenced was peripheral blood. The receptor source for this set is a woman aged 45 to 65 with active or convalescent COVID-19.

This clone was recorded only once. V usage is TRBV11-2 and J usage is TRBJ1-5; 7 bases map to TRBD1. Trimming removed 5 bases from V and 8 bases from J; junction bases left unmatched: 6. This CDR3 contains 13 residues. Germline V gene data show CDR1 as SGHAT and CDR2 as FQNNGV. CDR3 DNA sequence: TGTGCCAGCAGCAGGGACAGCCTTGAGCCCCAGCATTTT. Amino acids: CASSRDSLEPQHF.

V is TRBV5-1 and J is TRBJ2-3, with unresolved D. From germline, CDR1 is SGHRS and CDR2 YFSETQ. V lost 0 bases to trimming and J lost 3 bases, with 8 bases between them. The CDR3 runs 14 residues. In DNA, the CDR3 is TGCGCCAGCAGCTTGGAGACTCCTACAGATACGCAGTATTTT. It codes for CASSLETPTDTQYF.

V gene TRBV5-1 combines with J gene TRBJ1-5; 7 bases align to TRBD1. This CDR3 is 15 amino acids long. Germline V gene data show CDR1 as SGHRS and CDR2 as YFSETQ. Unmatched junction bases numbered 3, after V lost 1 base and J lost 2 bases. CDR3 loop: CASSLQGGGNQPQHF. The CDR3 nucleotides read TGCGCCAGCAGCTTGCAGGGGGGCGGCAATCAGCCCCAGCATTTT.

This clone was seen a handful of times. The rearrangement links TRBV5-6 to TRBJ1-1; 7 nucleotides match TRBD1. V gave up 0 bases and J gave up 6 bases; unmatched junction bases: 2. Germline V lookup: CDR1 SGHDT, CDR2 YYEEEE. The CDR3 is 13 residues long. CDR3 nucleotides: TGTGCCAGCAGCTTGGGACAGGGTCCTGAAGCTTTCTTT. The encoded protein is CASSLGQGPEAFF.

The V gene is TRBV6-2 or TRBV6-3, the J gene TRBJ1-2, with 9 bases lining up with TRBD1. CDR1 MNHEY and CDR2 SVGEGT come from the germline V gene. J gave up 5 bases and V 6 bases, and 13 bases lay outside the gene matches. This CDR3 contains 16 residues. The CDR3 loop is CASSSTGGDEIYGYTF. CDR3 nucleotide sequence: TGTGCCAGCAGCTCCACAGGGGGCGATGAAATTTATGGCTACACCTTC.

This clone appeared a few times. V and J are TRBV28 and TRBJ1-1; D may be TRBD1 (6 bases). The CDR3 runs 16 residues. CDR1 is MDHEN, CDR2 SYDVKM, per germline. Trimming took off 8 bases at V and 0 bases at J, with 19 bases between the two ends. CDR3 sequence reads: CASLGAGAHLNTEAFF. CDR3 nucleotides: TGTGCCAGCCTGGGGGCAGGGGCCCACCTGAACACTGAAGCTTTCTTT.

This clone occurred a few times. As DNA, the CDR3 is TGTGCCAGTGCGAGGACAGGGAGTCAGCCCCAGCATTTT. Translating gives CASARTGSQPQHF. This chain links TRBV19 with TRBJ1-5, with 8 bases lining up with TRBD1. Per germline, CDR1 LNHDA and CDR2 SQIVND (reference sequence). The V and J ends lost 8 bases and 6 bases, in that order; junction bases with no gene match: 6. This CDR3 is 13 amino acids long.

This chain uses TRBV28 with TRBJ1-4; the D is unclear. Per germline, CDR1 MDHEN and CDR2 SYDVKM. The CDR3 contains 15 residues. V shed 1 base and J shed 8 bases, with 14 bases lying between them. The CDR3 protein is CASSLFPSLEEKLFF. CDR3 nucleotides: TGTGCCAGCAGTTTATTTCCGAGTCTCGAGGAAAAACTGTTTTTT.

This clone has only a few counts. The chain uses TRBV2 and TRBJ1-1; the match to TRBD1 covers 7 bases. Germline-derived CDR1 and CDR2 are SNHLY and FYNNEI. The CDR3 is made up of 13 amino acids. Trimming took 6 bases from V and 6 from J; bases not matched to a gene: 7. Here the CDR3 DNA reads TGTGCCAGCAGATTATTTGGGACAGCTGAAGCTTTCTTT. Its translation is CASRLFGTAEAFF.

V and J are TRBV5-1 and TRBJ1-4; unclear D gene. Trimming left V 0 bases short and J 3 bases short, with 9 bases between. The CDR3 is 15 amino acids. Germline V CDR1 and CDR2: SGHRS, YFSETQ. CDR3 in amino acids: CASSLDGVANEKLFF. The CDR3, as DNA: TGCGCCAGCAGCTTGGACGGGGTTGCTAATGAAAAACTGTTTTTT.

The chain couples TRBV7-2 to TRBJ1-2, with TRBD1 matching over 8 bases. Germline CDR1 is SGHTA and CDR2 is FQGNSA. The CDR3 has 16 residues. V dropped 5 bases and J dropped 0; count of bases not matched to a gene: 8. For the CDR3, the DNA is TGTGCCAGCAGCCCAGATTCAGGGGGCACTAACTATGGCTACACCTTC. Translated: CASSPDSGGTNYGYTF.

V usage is TRBV6-5 and J usage is TRBJ1-2, with D perhaps TRBD1 (6 bases). Germline CDR1 MNHEY, CDR2 SVGAGI. V was cut by 2 bases and J by 2 bases, with 9 bases left in between. The CDR3 has 14 amino acids. CDR3 sequence (DNA): TGTGCCAGCAGTTACCAGGGGCGGAACTATGGCTACACCTTC. Translated: CASSYQGRNYGYTF.

The gene calls are TRBV7-9 and TRBJ1-3; TRBD1 aligns across 7 bases. From germline, CDR1 is SEHNR and CDR2 FQNEAQ (reference sequence). V trimming: 5 bases; J trimming: 0 bases; junction bases outside the gene matches: 4. There are 15 residues in the CDR3. This chain's CDR3 is CASSPDRSSGNTIYF. The CDR3 DNA reads TGTGCCAGCAGCCCGGACAGGAGCTCTGGAAACACCATATATTTT.

The V gene is TRBV7-9, the J gene TRBJ1-5, with a weak D call TRBD1 (5 bases). The V gene's germline CDR1 is SEHNR and CDR2 FQNEAQ (reference sequence). V gave up 11 bases and J gave up 2 bases, with 7 bases separating them. The CDR3 covers 11 residues. The DNA for the CDR3 is TGTGCCGTAGGGGGCAATCAGCCCCAGCATTTT. It translates to CAVGGNQPQHF.

The CDR3, as DNA: TGTGCCAGCAGCTCCTCGGCAGGGCGAGAGACCCAGTACTTC. This codes for CASSSSAGRETQYF. J is TRBJ2-5 and V is TRBV7-2; perhaps TRBD1 as D (5 bases). Trimming took 4 bases from V and 4 from J, leaving 13 bases between them. The CDR3 has 14 residues. CDR1 SGHTA and CDR2 FQGNSA come from the germline V gene. The entire variable domain, with the rest obtained from reference TRBV7-2 and TRBJ2-5, is as follows: GAGVSQSPSNKVTEKGKDVELRCDPISGHTALYWYRQSLGQGLEFLIYFQGNSAPDKSGLPSDRFSAERTGGSVSTLTIQRTQQEDSAVYLCASSSSAGRETQYFGPGTRLLVL.

J is TRBJ2-7 and V is TRBV9; TRBD2 matches 7 bases. J lost 2 bases, V lost 0 bases, and 5 bases had no gene match. The CDR3 totals 15 residues. CDR1 and CDR2 from the germline V gene are SGDLS and YYNGEE. CDR3 nucleotide sequence: TGTGCCAGCAGCGTAGGGGCGGGAGCGACCTACGAGCAGTACTTC. This encodes CASSVGAGATYEQYF.

This clone was observed a single time. V usage is TRBV19 and J usage is TRBJ2-7; 9 positions agree with TRBD2. Per the germline V gene, CDR1 is LNHDA and CDR2 is SQIVND (reference sequence). Trimming cost V 1 base and J 5 bases; bases outside gene matches: 6. This CDR3 contains 15 residues. Here the CDR3 reads CASSIAGGRVHEQYF. The CDR3 coding sequence is TGTGCCAGTAGTATAGCAGGCGGGAGGGTTCACGAGCAGTACTTC.